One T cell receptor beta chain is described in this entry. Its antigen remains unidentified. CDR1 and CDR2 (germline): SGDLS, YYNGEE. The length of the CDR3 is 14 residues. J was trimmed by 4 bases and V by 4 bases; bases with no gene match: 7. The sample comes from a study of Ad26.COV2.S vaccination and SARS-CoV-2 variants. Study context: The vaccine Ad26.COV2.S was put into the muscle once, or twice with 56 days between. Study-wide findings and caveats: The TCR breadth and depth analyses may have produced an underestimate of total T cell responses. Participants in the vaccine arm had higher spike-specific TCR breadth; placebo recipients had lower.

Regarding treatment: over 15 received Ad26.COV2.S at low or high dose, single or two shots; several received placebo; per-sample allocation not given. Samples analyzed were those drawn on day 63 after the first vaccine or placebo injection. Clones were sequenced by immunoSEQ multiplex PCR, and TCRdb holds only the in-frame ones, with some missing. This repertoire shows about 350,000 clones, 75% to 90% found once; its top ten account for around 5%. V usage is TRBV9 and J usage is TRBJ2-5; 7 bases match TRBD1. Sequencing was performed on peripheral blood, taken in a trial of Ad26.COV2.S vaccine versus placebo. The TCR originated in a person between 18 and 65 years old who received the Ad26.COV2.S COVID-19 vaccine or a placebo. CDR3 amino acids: CASSPQDRPETQYF. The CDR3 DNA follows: TGTGCCAGCAGCCCCCAGGACAGGCCAGAGACCCAGTACTTC.